This T cell receptor (beta chain) was recorded in a study of T cells in Graves' hyperthyroidism and ophthalmopathy. What was amplified from RNA transcripts were TCR beta CDR3 regions. In the first-round RT-PCR of the TCR CDR3, the HTBI primer set was used. TCRdb re-analysed the multiplex PCR reads in MiXCR, keeping a single row per CDR3 protein. This sample has fewer than 600,000 distinct CDR3 sequences; around 14% occur once, and the top ten carry about a sixth. The CDR3 has 15 amino acids. Germline values: CDR1 MNHEY, CDR2 SMNVEV (reference sequence). V gave up 6 bases and J gave up 6 bases, with 15 bases separating them. Participants, patients aged 18 to 65, had newly diagnosed hyperthyroidism with a duration under 2 months.

The chain employs TRBV27 and TRBJ1-6; D might be TRBD1 (5 bases). The sequence was obtained from a woman under 30 with Graves' hyperthyroidism. The sequenced sample consisted of blood. The CDR3 is CASSLRGDANSPLHF. The CDR3 coding sequence is TGTGCCAGCAGCCTTCGTGGGGACGCTAATTCACCCCTCCACTTT.